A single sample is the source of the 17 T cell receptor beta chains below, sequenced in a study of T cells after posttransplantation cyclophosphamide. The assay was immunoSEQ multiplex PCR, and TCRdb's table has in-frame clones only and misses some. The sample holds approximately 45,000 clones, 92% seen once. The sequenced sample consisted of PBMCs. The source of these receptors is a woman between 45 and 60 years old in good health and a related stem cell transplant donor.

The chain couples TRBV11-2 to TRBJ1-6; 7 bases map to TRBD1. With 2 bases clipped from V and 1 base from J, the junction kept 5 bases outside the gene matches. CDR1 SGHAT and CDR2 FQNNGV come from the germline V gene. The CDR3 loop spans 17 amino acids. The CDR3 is CASSLNRGRSYNSPLHF. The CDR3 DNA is TGTGCCAGCAGCTTAAACAGGGGACGGTCCTATAATTCACCCCTCCACTTT.

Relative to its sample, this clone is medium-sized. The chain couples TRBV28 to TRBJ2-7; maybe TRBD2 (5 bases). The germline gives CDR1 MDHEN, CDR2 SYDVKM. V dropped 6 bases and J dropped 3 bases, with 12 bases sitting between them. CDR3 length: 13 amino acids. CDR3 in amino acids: CASSPGNLYEQYF. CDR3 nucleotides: TGTGCCAGCAGCCCGGGGAACCTCTACGAGCAGTACTTC.

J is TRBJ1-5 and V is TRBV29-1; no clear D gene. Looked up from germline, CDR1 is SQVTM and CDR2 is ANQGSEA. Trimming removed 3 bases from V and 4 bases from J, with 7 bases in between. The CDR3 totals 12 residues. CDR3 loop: CSVEEGNQPQHF. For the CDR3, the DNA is TGCAGCGTTGAGGAGGGTAATCAGCCCCAGCATTTT.

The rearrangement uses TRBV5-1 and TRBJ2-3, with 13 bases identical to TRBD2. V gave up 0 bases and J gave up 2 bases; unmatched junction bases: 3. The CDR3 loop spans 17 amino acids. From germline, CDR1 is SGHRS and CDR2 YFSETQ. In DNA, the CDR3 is TGCGCCAGCAGCTTGGGGACTAGCGGGAGTAACACAGATACGCAGTATTTT. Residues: CASSLGTSGSNTDTQYF.

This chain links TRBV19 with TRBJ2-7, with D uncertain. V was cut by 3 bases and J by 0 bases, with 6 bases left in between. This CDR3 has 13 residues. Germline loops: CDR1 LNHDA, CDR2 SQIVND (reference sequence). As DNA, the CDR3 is TGTGCCAGTAGTATGTTGAGCTCCTACGAGCAGTACTTC. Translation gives CASSMLSSYEQYF.

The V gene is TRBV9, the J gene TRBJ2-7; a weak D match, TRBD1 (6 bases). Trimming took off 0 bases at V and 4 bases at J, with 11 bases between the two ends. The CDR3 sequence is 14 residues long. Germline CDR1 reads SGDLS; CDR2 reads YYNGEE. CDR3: CASSVGGLEYEQYF. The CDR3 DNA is TGTGCCAGCAGCGTAGGGGGGCTAGAGTACGAGCAGTACTTC.

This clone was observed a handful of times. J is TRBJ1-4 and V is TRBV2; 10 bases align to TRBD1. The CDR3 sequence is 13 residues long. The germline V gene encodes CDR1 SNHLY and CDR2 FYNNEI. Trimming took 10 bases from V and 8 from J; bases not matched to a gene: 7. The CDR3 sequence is CATMDRGEEKLFF. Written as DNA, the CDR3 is TGTGCCACCATGGACAGGGGGGAGGAAAAACTGTTTTTT. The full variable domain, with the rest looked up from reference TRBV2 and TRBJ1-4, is EPEVTQTPSHQVTQMGQEVILRCVPISNHLYFYWYRQILGQKVEFLVSFYNNEISEKSEIFDDQFSVERPDGSNFTLKIRSTKLEDSAMYFCATMDRGEEKLFFGSGTQLSVL.

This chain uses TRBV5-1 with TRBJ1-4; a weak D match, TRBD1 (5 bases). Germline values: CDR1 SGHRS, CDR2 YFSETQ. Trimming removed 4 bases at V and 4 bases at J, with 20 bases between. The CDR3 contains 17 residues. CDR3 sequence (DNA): TGCGCCAGCAGCCCGGACCCCCCCGGGGGTGGTAATGAAAAACTGTTTTTT. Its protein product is CASSPDPPGGGNEKLFF.

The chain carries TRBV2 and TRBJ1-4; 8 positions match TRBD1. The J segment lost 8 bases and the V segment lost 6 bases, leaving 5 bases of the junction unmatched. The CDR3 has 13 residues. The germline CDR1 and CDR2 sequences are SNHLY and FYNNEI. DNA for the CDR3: TGTGCCAGCAGGATGGACAGGGAGGAAAAACTGTTTTTT. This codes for CASRMDREEKLFF. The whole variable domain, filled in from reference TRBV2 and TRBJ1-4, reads EPEVTQTPSHQVTQMGQEVILRCVPISNHLYFYWYRQILGQKVEFLVSFYNNEISEKSEIFDDQFSVERPDGSNFTLKIRSTKLEDSAMYFCASRMDREEKLFFGSGTQLSVL.

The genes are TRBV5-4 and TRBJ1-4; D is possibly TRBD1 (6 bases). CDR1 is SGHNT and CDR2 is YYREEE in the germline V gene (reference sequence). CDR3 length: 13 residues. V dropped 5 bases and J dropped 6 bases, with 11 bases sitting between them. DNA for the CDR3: TGTGCCAGCAGAGGGGGGGATGATGAAAAACTGTTTTTT. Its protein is CASRGGDDEKLFF.

The CDR3 sequence: CASSPDRVVNEQFF. The CDR3 DNA sequence: TGTGCCAGCAGCCCCGACAGGGTGGTCAATGAGCAGTTCTTC. The rearrangement uses TRBV7-3 and TRBJ2-1; TRBD1 agrees at 7 bases. Trimming at V came to 5 bases and at J to 6 bases, leaving 7 bases not matched to a gene. From germline, CDR1 is SGHTA and CDR2 FQGTGA. There are 14 residues in the CDR3.

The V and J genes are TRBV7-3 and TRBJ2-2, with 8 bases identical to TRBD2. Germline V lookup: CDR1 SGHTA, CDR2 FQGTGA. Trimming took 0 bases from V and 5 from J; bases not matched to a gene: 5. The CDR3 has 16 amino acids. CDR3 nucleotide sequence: TGTGCCAGCAGCTTAACGTCGAGCGGGGGAACCGGGGAGCTGTTTTTT. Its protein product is CASSLTSSGGTGELFF.

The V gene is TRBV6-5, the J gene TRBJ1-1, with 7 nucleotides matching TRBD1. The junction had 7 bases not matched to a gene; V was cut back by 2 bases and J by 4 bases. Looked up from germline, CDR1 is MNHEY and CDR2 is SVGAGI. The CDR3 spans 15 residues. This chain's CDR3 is CASSYGDSSITEAFF. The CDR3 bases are TGTGCCAGCAGTTACGGGGACAGTTCCATCACTGAAGCTTTCTTT.

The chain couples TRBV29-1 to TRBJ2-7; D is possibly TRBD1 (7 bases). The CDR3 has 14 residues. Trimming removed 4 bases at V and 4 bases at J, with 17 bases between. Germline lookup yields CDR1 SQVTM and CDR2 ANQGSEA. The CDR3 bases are TGCAGCGTTGGGAGACAGGGTGGGACTTACGAGCAGTACTTC. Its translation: CSVGRQGGTYEQYF.

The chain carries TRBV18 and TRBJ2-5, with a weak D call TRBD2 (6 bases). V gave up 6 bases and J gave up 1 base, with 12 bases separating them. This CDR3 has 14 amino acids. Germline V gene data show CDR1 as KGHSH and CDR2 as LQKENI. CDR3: CASSDGGVQETQYF. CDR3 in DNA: TGTGCCAGCTCTGATGGAGGGGTCCAAGAGACCCAGTACTTC.

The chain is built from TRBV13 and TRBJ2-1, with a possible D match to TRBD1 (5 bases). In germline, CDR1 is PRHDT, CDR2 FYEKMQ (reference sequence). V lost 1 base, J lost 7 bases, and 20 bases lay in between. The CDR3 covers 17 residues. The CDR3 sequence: CASSLVLPRAKGNEQFF. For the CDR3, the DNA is TGTGCCAGCAGCTTAGTTCTTCCCAGGGCCAAAGGGAATGAGCAGTTCTTC.

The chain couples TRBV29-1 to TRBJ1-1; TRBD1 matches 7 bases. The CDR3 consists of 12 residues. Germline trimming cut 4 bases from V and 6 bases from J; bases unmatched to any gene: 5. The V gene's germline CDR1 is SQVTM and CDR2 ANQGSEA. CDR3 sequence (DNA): TGCAGCGTTGTCAGAGGGGGCCCTGAAGCTTTCTTT. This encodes CSVVRGGPEAFF.